This is a list of T cell receptor beta chains from one sample in a study of shared clonotypes between healthy human individuals. This table comes from immunoSEQ multiplex PCR, and its TCRdb copy is limited to in-frame clones, with some not included. The sample has fewer than 1 million clones, 96% seen once. Sequencing was carried out using naive CD8+ T cells sorted from blood. The receptor source for this set is a man in his thirties or forties in good health. CDR3s include the opening cysteine and the closing phenylalanine or tryptophan. The order of the fields is J gene, CDR3 length, clone size, D gene, V gene, CDR3 protein, CDR3 DNA. The D gene is left open where the match is weak. A row's size may be missing; if present it is once, few, many or a size class.

j_gene: TRBJ1-1
len: 13
abundance: -
d_gene: -
v_gene: TRBV10-3
CDR3aa: CAISGGGYTEAFF
CDR3nt: TGTGCCATCAGTGGGGGAGGGTACACTGAAGCTTTCTTT

j_gene: TRBJ2-5
len: 15
abundance: -
d_gene: TRBD2
v_gene: TRBV28
CDR3aa: CASSPRTSGSETQYF
CDR3nt: TGTGCCAGCAGTCCGCGGACTAGCGGGAGTGAGACCCAGTACTTC

j_gene: TRBJ1-2
len: 16
abundance: -
d_gene: TRBD1
v_gene: TRBV6-5
CDR3aa: CASSYGTETISYGYTF
CDR3nt: TGTGCCAGCAGTTACGGGACAGAGACAATTAGTTATGGCTACACCTTC

j_gene: TRBJ2-5
len: 14
abundance: -
d_gene: TRBD2
v_gene: TRBV29-1
CDR3aa: CSVSGLAGGETQYF
CDR3nt: TGCAGCGTTTCTGGACTAGCGGGAGGAGAGACCCAGTACTTC

j_gene: TRBJ2-1
len: 16
abundance: once
d_gene: -
v_gene: TRBV9
CDR3aa: CASSFSGFSSYNEQFF
CDR3nt: TGTGCCAGCAGCTTTTCAGGGTTTTCCTCCTACAATGAGCAGTTCTTC

j_gene: TRBJ2-7
len: 15
abundance: once
d_gene: TRBD2
v_gene: TRBV25-1
CDR3aa: CASSEYMAGGGEQYF
CDR3nt: TGTGCCAGCAGTGAATATATGGCGGGAGGTGGCGAGCAGTACTTC

j_gene: TRBJ2-3
len: 18
abundance: -
d_gene: TRBD2
v_gene: TRBV5-6
CDR3aa: CASSSPGTSGKYTDTQYF
CDR3nt: TGTGCCAGCAGCAGTCCCGGGACTAGCGGGAAGTACACAGATACGCAGTATTTT

j_gene: TRBJ1-5
len: 16
abundance: -
d_gene: -
v_gene: TRBV4-1
CDR3aa: CASRQHEGGWNQPQHF
CDR3nt: TGCGCCAGCAGACAACACGAGGGGGGATGGAATCAGCCCCAGCATTTT

j_gene: TRBJ2-7
len: 13
abundance: -
d_gene: -
v_gene: TRBV19
CDR3aa: CASSVATSYEQYF
CDR3nt: TGTGCCAGTAGTGTTGCGACCTCCTACGAGCAGTACTTC

j_gene: TRBJ2-1
len: 15
abundance: -
d_gene: -
v_gene: TRBV27
CDR3aa: CASNPGSPSYNEQFF
CDR3nt: TGTGCCAGCAATCCCGGGAGTCCCTCTTACAATGAGCAGTTCTTC

j_gene: TRBJ1-2
len: 13
abundance: -
d_gene: -
v_gene: TRBV7-9
CDR3aa: CASSTDRFYGYTF
CDR3nt: TGTGCCAGCAGCACAGACAGGTTCTATGGCTACACCTTC

j_gene: TRBJ2-3
len: 18
abundance: -
d_gene: TRBD2
v_gene: TRBV7-8
CDR3aa: CASSLAQGGAGERDTQYF
CDR3nt: TGTGCCAGCAGCTTAGCGCAGGGAGGAGCGGGAGAACGAGATACGCAGTATTTT

j_gene: TRBJ2-7
len: 15
abundance: -
d_gene: -
v_gene: TRBV4-2
CDR3aa: CASSQEVASPYEQYF
CDR3nt: TGTGCCAGCAGCCAAGAAGTTGCTAGCCCCTACGAGCAGTACTTC

j_gene: TRBJ2-3
len: 15
abundance: -
d_gene: TRBD1
v_gene: TRBV5-1
CDR3aa: CASSPRQGSVDTQYF
CDR3nt: TGCGCCAGCAGCCCCCGACAGGGGAGCGTAGATACGCAGTATTTT

j_gene: TRBJ2-7
len: 12
abundance: -
d_gene: -
v_gene: TRBV28
CDR3aa: CASSSPSLEQYF
CDR3nt: TGTGCCAGCAGTTCCCCTTCTCTGGAGCAGTACTTC

j_gene: TRBJ2-1
len: 13
abundance: -
d_gene: TRBD2
v_gene: TRBV29-1
CDR3aa: CSVRTRNNNEQFF
CDR3nt: TGCAGCGTTAGGACTAGAAACAACAATGAGCAGTTCTTC

j_gene: TRBJ2-4
len: 18
abundance: -
d_gene: -
v_gene: TRBV2
CDR3aa: CASSDRPTDGLAKNIQYF
CDR3nt: TGTGCCAGCAGTGACAGACCTACCGACGGACTAGCCAAAAACATTCAGTACTTC

j_gene: TRBJ2-1
len: 16
abundance: -
d_gene: TRBD2
v_gene: TRBV7-2
CDR3aa: CASSSSGRAAYDEQFF
CDR3nt: TGTGCCAGCAGTTCTAGCGGGAGAGCCGCTTACGATGAGCAGTTCTTC

j_gene: TRBJ1-4
len: 13
abundance: -
d_gene: -
v_gene: TRBV21-1
CDR3aa: CASSRRGGRKLFF
CDR3nt: TGTGCCAGCAGCAGAAGAGGCGGCCGGAAACTGTTTTTT

j_gene: TRBJ1-1
len: 14
abundance: -
d_gene: -
v_gene: TRBV28
CDR3aa: CASSSQTGINEAFF
CDR3nt: TGTGCCAGCAGTTCCCAGACAGGAATCAATGAAGCTTTCTTT

j_gene: TRBJ2-5
len: 12
abundance: -
d_gene: -
v_gene: TRBV5-4
CDR3aa: CASSLPQETQYF
CDR3nt: TGTGCCAGCAGCTTACCCCAAGAGACCCAGTACTTC

j_gene: TRBJ2-1
len: 16
abundance: -
d_gene: TRBD2
v_gene: TRBV5-6
CDR3aa: CASSLGGLAGVNEQFF
CDR3nt: TGTGCCAGCAGCTTGGGAGGACTAGCGGGAGTTAATGAGCAGTTCTTC

j_gene: TRBJ1-2
len: 13
abundance: -
d_gene: -
v_gene: TRBV7-9
CDR3aa: CASSFGTEYGYTF
CDR3nt: TGTGCCAGCAGCTTTGGGACTGAGTATGGCTACACCTTC

j_gene: TRBJ2-1
len: 15
abundance: -
d_gene: -
v_gene: TRBV14
CDR3aa: CASSQDRAAYNEQFF
CDR3nt: TGTGCCAGCAGCCAAGATAGGGCAGCTTACAATGAGCAGTTCTTC

j_gene: TRBJ2-1
len: 14
abundance: -
d_gene: -
v_gene: TRBV19
CDR3aa: CASSILATSDEQFF
CDR3nt: TGTGCCAGTAGTATACTAGCGACGTCGGATGAGCAGTTCTTC

j_gene: TRBJ2-7
len: 14
abundance: -
d_gene: TRBD2
v_gene: TRBV6-6
CDR3aa: CASSLLAGVDEQYF
CDR3nt: TGTGCCAGCAGCCTGCTAGCGGGAGTCGACGAGCAGTACTTC

j_gene: TRBJ2-1
len: 16
abundance: -
d_gene: TRBD2
v_gene: TRBV27
CDR3aa: CASSRRLAGEHNEQFF
CDR3nt: TGTGCCAGCAGTCGAAGACTAGCGGGAGAGCACAATGAGCAGTTCTTC

j_gene: TRBJ2-7
len: 14
abundance: -
d_gene: -
v_gene: TRBV4-1
CDR3aa: CASSQGQGAYEQYF
CDR3nt: TGCGCCAGCAGCCAAGGGCAGGGCGCCTACGAGCAGTACTTC

j_gene: TRBJ2-1
len: 15
abundance: -
d_gene: TRBD2
v_gene: TRBV10-3
CDR3aa: CAISVGTSGRDEQFF
CDR3nt: TGTGCCATCAGTGTTGGGACTAGCGGGAGGGATGAGCAGTTCTTC

j_gene: TRBJ1-2
len: 13
abundance: -
d_gene: TRBD1
v_gene: TRBV28
CDR3aa: CASRFQGDYGYTF
CDR3nt: TGTGCCAGCAGATTTCAGGGGGACTATGGCTACACCTTC

j_gene: TRBJ2-3
len: 16
abundance: -
d_gene: -
v_gene: TRBV9
CDR3aa: CASSAPTTASTDTQYF
CDR3nt: TGTGCCAGCAGCGCCCCGACTACAGCCAGCACAGATACGCAGTATTTT

j_gene: TRBJ2-3
len: 14
abundance: -
d_gene: -
v_gene: TRBV6-5
CDR3aa: CASSYRWGADTQYF
CDR3nt: TGTGCCAGCAGTTATCGCTGGGGGGCAGATACGCAGTATTTT

j_gene: TRBJ2-4
len: 16
abundance: -
d_gene: -
v_gene: TRBV14
CDR3aa: CASSQVVSGAKNIQYF
CDR3nt: TGTGCCAGCAGCCAAGTTGTAAGTGGAGCCAAAAACATTCAGTACTTC

j_gene: TRBJ2-3
len: 16
abundance: -
d_gene: TRBD1
v_gene: TRBV9
CDR3aa: CASSPSATGGTDTQYF
CDR3nt: TGTGCCAGCAGCCCAAGCGCGACAGGGGGCACAGATACGCAGTATTTT

j_gene: TRBJ2-7
len: 15
abundance: -
d_gene: TRBD2
v_gene: TRBV9
CDR3aa: CASSPGTRSPYEQYF
CDR3nt: TGTGCCAGCAGCCCAGGGACTAGGTCTCCTTACGAGCAGTACTTC

j_gene: TRBJ2-7
len: 15
abundance: -
d_gene: -
v_gene: TRBV6-1
CDR3aa: CASSEQDSPSYEQYF
CDR3nt: TGTGCCAGCAGTGAGCAGGACTCCCCCTCCTACGAGCAGTACTTC

j_gene: TRBJ2-7
len: 16
abundance: -
d_gene: TRBD2
v_gene: TRBV12-5
CDR3aa: CASARGGGRASYEQYF
CDR3nt: TGTGCTAGTGCCAGGGGTGGCGGGAGGGCCTCCTACGAGCAGTACTTC

j_gene: TRBJ2-5
len: 13
abundance: -
d_gene: -
v_gene: TRBV30
CDR3aa: CALRGLGGETQYF
CDR3nt: TGTGCCTTGAGGGGGTTAGGAGGAGAGACCCAGTACTTC

j_gene: TRBJ1-1
len: 12
abundance: -
d_gene: -
v_gene: TRBV6-5
CDR3aa: CASRGAVTEAFF
CDR3nt: TGTGCCAGCAGGGGAGCCGTCACTGAAGCTTTCTTT

j_gene: TRBJ2-1
len: 16
abundance: once
d_gene: TRBD2
v_gene: TRBV29-1
CDR3aa: CSVEVGAGVTYNEQFF
CDR3nt: TGCAGCGTTGAAGTCGGAGCGGGAGTCACCTACAATGAGCAGTTCTTC

j_gene: TRBJ2-7
len: 15
abundance: -
d_gene: TRBD2
v_gene: TRBV27
CDR3aa: CASSSAASGGYEQYF
CDR3nt: TGTGCCAGCAGTTCGGCCGCTAGCGGGGGTTACGAGCAGTACTTC

j_gene: TRBJ2-7
len: 13
abundance: -
d_gene: -
v_gene: TRBV7-6
CDR3aa: CASSSNQAYEQYF
CDR3nt: TGTGCCAGCAGCTCCAATCAGGCCTACGAGCAGTACTTC

j_gene: TRBJ2-3
len: 16
abundance: -
d_gene: TRBD2
v_gene: TRBV7-9
CDR3aa: CASSWREGLHTDTQYF
CDR3nt: TGTGCCAGCAGCTGGCGGGAGGGCCTTCACACAGATACGCAGTATTTT

j_gene: TRBJ2-5
len: 13
abundance: few
d_gene: -
v_gene: TRBV7-9
CDR3aa: CASSSTAQETQYF
CDR3nt: TGTGCCAGCAGCTCGACAGCACAAGAGACCCAGTACTTC

j_gene: TRBJ2-7
len: 15
abundance: -
d_gene: TRBD2
v_gene: TRBV28
CDR3aa: CASSFVREGPYEQYF
CDR3nt: TGTGCCAGCAGTTTCGTGCGGGAGGGCCCGTACGAGCAGTACTTC

j_gene: TRBJ2-2
len: 15
abundance: -
d_gene: -
v_gene: TRBV6-1
CDR3aa: CASIPIDGRTGELFF
CDR3nt: TGTGCCAGCATCCCCATCGATGGGCGTACCGGGGAGCTGTTTTTT

j_gene: TRBJ2-7
len: 16
abundance: -
d_gene: TRBD2
v_gene: TRBV7-9
CDR3aa: CASSQRTSGSLYEQYF
CDR3nt: TGTGCCAGCAGCCAACGGACTAGCGGGAGTCTTTACGAGCAGTACTTC

j_gene: TRBJ1-1
len: 15
abundance: -
d_gene: TRBD1
v_gene: TRBV10-3
CDR3aa: CAISPRTGVNTEAFF
CDR3nt: TGTGCCATCAGCCCCCGGACAGGGGTTAACACTGAAGCTTTCTTT

j_gene: TRBJ1-1
len: 14
abundance: -
d_gene: -
v_gene: TRBV5-4
CDR3aa: CASSLGGVDTEAFF
CDR3nt: TGTGCCAGCAGCTTGGGGGGTGTAGACACTGAAGCTTTCTTT

j_gene: TRBJ2-5
len: 19
abundance: -
d_gene: TRBD2
v_gene: TRBV5-6
CDR3aa: CASSGGTSGRAEVRETQYF
CDR3nt: TGTGCCAGCAGCGGCGGGACTAGCGGGAGGGCCGAGGTTCGGGAGACCCAGTACTTC

j_gene: TRBJ2-7
len: 15
abundance: -
d_gene: TRBD2
v_gene: TRBV9
CDR3aa: CASSVATGLAYEQYF
CDR3nt: TGTGCCAGCAGCGTAGCTACCGGACTAGCCTACGAGCAGTACTTC

j_gene: TRBJ2-3
len: 16
abundance: -
d_gene: -
v_gene: TRBV29-1
CDR3aa: CSVEGSARVSTDTQYF
CDR3nt: TGCAGCGTTGAAGGCTCGGCCAGGGTGAGCACAGATACGCAGTATTTT

j_gene: TRBJ1-4
len: 14
abundance: -
d_gene: -
v_gene: TRBV5-1
CDR3aa: CASSFDGTREKLFF
CDR3nt: TGCGCCAGCAGCTTCGACGGAACAAGGGAAAAACTGTTTTTT

j_gene: TRBJ2-7
len: 21
abundance: once
d_gene: TRBD2
v_gene: TRBV29-1
CDR3aa: CSVTDRAITTSGRPTLYEQYF
CDR3nt: TGCAGCGTAACCGACAGGGCAATAACTACTAGCGGGAGGCCAACTCTCTACGAGCAGTACTTC

j_gene: TRBJ1-2
len: 16
abundance: -
d_gene: TRBD1
v_gene: TRBV27
CDR3aa: CASSIFPPDRDHGYTF
CDR3nt: TGTGCCAGCAGTATCTTCCCTCCTGACAGGGACCATGGCTACACCTTC

j_gene: TRBJ1-3
len: 12
abundance: -
d_gene: -
v_gene: TRBV2
CDR3aa: CATRTSLDTIYF
CDR3nt: TGTGCCACCAGGACGTCCCTTGACACCATATATTTT

j_gene: TRBJ1-5
len: 13
abundance: -
d_gene: -
v_gene: TRBV6-5
CDR3aa: CANLGRWNQPQHF
CDR3nt: TGTGCCAACCTAGGAAGGTGGAATCAGCCCCAGCATTTT

j_gene: TRBJ2-3
len: 16
abundance: -
d_gene: TRBD1
v_gene: TRBV9
CDR3aa: CASSINRDRGTDTQYF
CDR3nt: TGTGCCAGCAGCATAAACCGGGACAGGGGGACAGATACGCAGTATTTT